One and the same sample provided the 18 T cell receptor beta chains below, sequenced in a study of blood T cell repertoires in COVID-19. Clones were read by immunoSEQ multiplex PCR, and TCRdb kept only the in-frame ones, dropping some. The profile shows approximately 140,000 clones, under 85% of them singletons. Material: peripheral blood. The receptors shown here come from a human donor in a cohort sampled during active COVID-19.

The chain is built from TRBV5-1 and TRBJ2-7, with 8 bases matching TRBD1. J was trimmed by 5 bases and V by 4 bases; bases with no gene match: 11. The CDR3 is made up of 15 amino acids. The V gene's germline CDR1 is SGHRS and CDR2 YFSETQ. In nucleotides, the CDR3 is TGCGCCAGCAGCACGGAGGGCCAGGGGGCGGACGAGCAGTACTTC. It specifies CASSTEGQGADEQYF.

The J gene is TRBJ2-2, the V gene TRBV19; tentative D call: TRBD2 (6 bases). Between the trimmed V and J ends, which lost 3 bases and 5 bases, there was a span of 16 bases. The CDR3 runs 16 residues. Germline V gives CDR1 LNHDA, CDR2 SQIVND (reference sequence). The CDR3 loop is CASSIIPGSGTGELFF. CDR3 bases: TGTGCCAGTAGTATCATTCCCGGGAGCGGAACCGGGGAGCTGTTTTTT.

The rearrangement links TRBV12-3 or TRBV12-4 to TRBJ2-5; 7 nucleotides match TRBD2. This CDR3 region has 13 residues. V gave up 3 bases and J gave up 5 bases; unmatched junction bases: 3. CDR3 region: CASSFASGETQYF. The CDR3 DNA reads TGTGCCAGCAGTTTCGCTAGCGGCGAGACCCAGTACTTC.

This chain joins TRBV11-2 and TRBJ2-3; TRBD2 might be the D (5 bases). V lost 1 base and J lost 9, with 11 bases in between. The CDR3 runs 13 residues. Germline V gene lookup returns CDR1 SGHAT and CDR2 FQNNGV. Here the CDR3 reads CASSLVRGATQYF. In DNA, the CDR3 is TGTGCCAGCAGCTTAGTTCGGGGAGCGACGCAGTATTTT. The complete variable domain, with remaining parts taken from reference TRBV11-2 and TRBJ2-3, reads EAGVAQSPRYKIIEKRQSVAFWCNPISGHATLYWYQQILGQGPKLLIQFQNNGVVDDSQLPKDRFSAERLKGVDSTLKIQPAKLEDSAVYLCASSLVRGATQYFGPGTRLTVL.

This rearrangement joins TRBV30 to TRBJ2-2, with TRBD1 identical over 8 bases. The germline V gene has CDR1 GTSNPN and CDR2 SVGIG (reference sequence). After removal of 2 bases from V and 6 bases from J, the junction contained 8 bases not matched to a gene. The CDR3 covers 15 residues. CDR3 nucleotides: TGTGCCTGGAGTCCTGGACAGGGTGCGGCCGGGGAGCTGTTTTTT. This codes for CAWSPGQGAAGELFF.

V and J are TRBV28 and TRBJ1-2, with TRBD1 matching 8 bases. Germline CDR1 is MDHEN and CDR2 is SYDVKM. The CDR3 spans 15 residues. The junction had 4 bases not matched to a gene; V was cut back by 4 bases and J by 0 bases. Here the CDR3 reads CASSSQGAPNYGYTF. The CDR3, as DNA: TGTGCCAGCAGTTCCCAGGGGGCGCCTAACTATGGCTACACCTTC.

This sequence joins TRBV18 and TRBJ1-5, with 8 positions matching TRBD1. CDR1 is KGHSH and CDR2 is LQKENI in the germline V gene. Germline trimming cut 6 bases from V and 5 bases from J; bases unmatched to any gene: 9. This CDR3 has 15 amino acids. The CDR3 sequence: CASSLRDRPHQPQHF. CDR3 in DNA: TGTGCCAGCTCTCTCCGGGACAGGCCTCATCAGCCCCAGCATTTT. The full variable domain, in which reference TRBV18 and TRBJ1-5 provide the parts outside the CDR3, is NAGVMQNPRHLVRRRGQEARLRCSPMKGHSHVYWYRQLPEEGLKFMVYLQKENIIDESGMPKERFSAEFPKEGPSILRIQQVVRGDSAAYFCASSLRDRPHQPQHFGDGTRLSIL.

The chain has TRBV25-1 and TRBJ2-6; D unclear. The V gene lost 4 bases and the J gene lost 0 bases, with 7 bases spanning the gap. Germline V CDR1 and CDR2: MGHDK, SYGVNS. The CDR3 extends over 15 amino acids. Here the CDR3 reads CASSGRSSGANVLTF. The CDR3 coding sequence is TGTGCCAGCAGTGGTCGGTCCTCTGGGGCCAACGTCCTGACTTTC.

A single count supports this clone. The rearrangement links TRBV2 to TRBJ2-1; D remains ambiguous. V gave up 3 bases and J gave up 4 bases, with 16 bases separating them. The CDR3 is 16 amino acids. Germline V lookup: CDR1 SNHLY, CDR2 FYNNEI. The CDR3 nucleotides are TGTGCCAGCAGTGAGGAAGGAGCTGTCGCTTACAATGAGCAGTTCTTC. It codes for CASSEEGAVAYNEQFF.

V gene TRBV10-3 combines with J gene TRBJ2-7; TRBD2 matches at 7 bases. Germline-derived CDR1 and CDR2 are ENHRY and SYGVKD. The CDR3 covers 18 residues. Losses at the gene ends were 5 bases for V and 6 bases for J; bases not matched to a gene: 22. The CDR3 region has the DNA TGTGCCATCAGTCAATCCGGGACTTCTTTTGTGCCGGGGGGCGAGCAGTACTTC. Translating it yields CAISQSGTSFVPGGEQYF.

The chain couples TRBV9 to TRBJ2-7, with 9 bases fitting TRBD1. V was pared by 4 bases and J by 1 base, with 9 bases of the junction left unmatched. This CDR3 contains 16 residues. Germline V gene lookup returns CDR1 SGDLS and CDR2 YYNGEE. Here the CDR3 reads CASSPPGGQGSYEQYF. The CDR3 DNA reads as TGTGCCAGCAGCCCCCCCGGGGGACAGGGATCCTACGAGCAGTACTTC.

Here the CDR3 DNA reads TGTGCCAGCATACGTAGGGGGCCCCCCTACGAGCAGTACTTC. Amino acids: CASIRRGPPYEQYF. The gene calls are TRBV28 and TRBJ2-7; TRBD1 matches 7 bases. The CDR3 has 14 amino acids. Germline CDR1 reads MDHEN; CDR2 reads SYDVKM. Trimming cost V 7 bases and J 2 bases; bases outside gene matches: 8.

The CDR3 DNA reads as TGTGCCAGCAGCTATTTTAGCGGAACAGATACGCAGTATTTT. The encoded protein is CASSYFSGTDTQYF. The chain has TRBV7-9 and TRBJ2-3, with D maybe TRBD2 (6 bases). Germline V gene sequence: CDR1 SEHNR, CDR2 FQNEAQ (reference sequence). The CDR3 extends over 14 amino acids. Trimming pared 4 bases from V and 3 bases from J, leaving 11 bases between.

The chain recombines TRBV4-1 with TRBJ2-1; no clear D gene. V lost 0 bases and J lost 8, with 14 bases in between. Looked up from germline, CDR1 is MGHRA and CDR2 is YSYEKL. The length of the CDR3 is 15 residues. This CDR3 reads CASSQEFHVRDEQFF. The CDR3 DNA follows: TGCGCCAGCAGCCAAGAATTTCATGTCCGAGATGAGCAGTTCTTC.

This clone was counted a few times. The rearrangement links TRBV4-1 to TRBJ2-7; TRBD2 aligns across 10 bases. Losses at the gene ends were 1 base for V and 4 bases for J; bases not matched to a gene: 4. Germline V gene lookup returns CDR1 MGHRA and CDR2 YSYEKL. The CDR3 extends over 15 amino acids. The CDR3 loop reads CASSQGPSGRYEQYF. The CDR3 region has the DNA TGCGCCAGCAGCCAAGGACCTAGCGGGAGATACGAGCAGTACTTC.

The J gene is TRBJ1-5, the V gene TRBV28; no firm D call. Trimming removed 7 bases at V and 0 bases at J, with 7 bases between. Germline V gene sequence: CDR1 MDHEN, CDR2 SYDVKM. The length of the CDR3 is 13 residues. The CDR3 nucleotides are TGTGCCAGCACCTATTATAGCAATCAGCCCCAGCATTTT. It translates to CASTYYSNQPQHF. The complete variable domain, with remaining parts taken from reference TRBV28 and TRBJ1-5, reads DVKVTQSSRYLVKRTGEKVFLECVQDMDHENMFWYRQDPGLGLRLIYFSYDVKMKEKGDIPEGYSVSREKKERFSLILESASTNQTSMYLCASTYYSNQPQHFGDGTRLSIL.

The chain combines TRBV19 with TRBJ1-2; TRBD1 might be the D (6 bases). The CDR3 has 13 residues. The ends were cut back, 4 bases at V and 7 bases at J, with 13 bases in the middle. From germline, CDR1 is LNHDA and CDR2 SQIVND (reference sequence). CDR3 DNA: TGTGCCAGTAGTACACAGGGAGTTGGTGGCTACACCTTC. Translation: CASSTQGVGGYTF. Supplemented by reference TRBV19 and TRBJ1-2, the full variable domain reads DGGITQSPKYLFRKEGQNVTLSCEQNLNHDAMYWYRQDPGQGLRLIYYSQIVNDFQKGDIAEGYSVSREKKESFPLTVTSAQKNPTAFYLCASSTQGVGGYTFGSGTRLTVV.

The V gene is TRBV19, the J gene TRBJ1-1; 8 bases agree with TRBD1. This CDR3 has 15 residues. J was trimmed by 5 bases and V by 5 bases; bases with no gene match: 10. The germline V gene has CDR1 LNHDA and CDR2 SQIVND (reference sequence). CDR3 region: CASSAGQGARTEAFF. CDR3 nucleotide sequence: TGTGCCAGTAGTGCGGGTCAGGGGGCGCGGACTGAAGCTTTCTTT. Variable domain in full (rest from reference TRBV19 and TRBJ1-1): DGGITQSPKYLFRKEGQNVTLSCEQNLNHDAMYWYRQDPGQGLRLIYYSQIVNDFQKGDIAEGYSVSREKKESFPLTVTSAQKNPTAFYLCASSAGQGARTEAFFGQGTRLTVV.